A selection of T cell receptor beta chains follows, all from one sample in a study of T cell responses to AZD1222 COVID-19 vaccine. Measured with immunoSEQ multiplex PCR; TCRdb has only the in-frame clones, and not every one. The data show approximately 270,000 clones, almost 95% seen once. The sequencing here drew on peripheral blood, taken 28 days after the second AZD1222 dose. The receptors derive from an adult who received the AZD1222 COVID-19 vaccine. Both conserved end residues are trimmed from each CDR3. A D gene is named only where the DNA matches it firmly.

>TRBV24-1|TRBJ2-2|NA
ATSAPPPNTGELF
>TRBV10-2|TRBJ1-3|NA
ASTPLVISGNTIY
>TRBV7-2|TRBJ2-7|NA
ASSPQGGAYEQY
>TRBV12-3/TRBV12-4|TRBJ2-2|TRBD1
ASSLSRTGRRD
>TRBV7-9|TRBJ1-1|TRBD1
ASGRGQGSTEAF
>TRBV19|TRBJ1-2|NA
ASSQDTAYGYT
>TRBV3-1/TRBV3-2|TRBJ2-7|TRBD2
ASSQAVAGGYEQY
>TRBV11-2|TRBJ1-6|TRBD1
ASRSRGLGNSPLH
>TRBV11-2|TRBJ1-6|NA
ASSLVAGGWGSPLH
>TRBV12-5|TRBJ2-1|NA
ASGLATLEGEQF
>TRBV27|TRBJ1-1|NA
ASSLGLMNTEAF
>TRBV9|TRBJ2-1|NA
ASSVRSLSSYNEQF